A selection of T cell receptor beta chains follows, all from one sample in a study of identical twins. TCRdb processed the 5' RACE reads anew with MiXCR; each CDR3 protein has one entry. The sample shows roughly 690,000 distinct CDR3 sequences, about 20% of them seen only once. The same data also went into a second study, on T cells expressing NK-cell markers.

The sequenced sample consisted of PBMCs. The receptor set was obtained from a woman under 30 in good health. CDR3s include the opening cysteine and the closing phenylalanine or tryptophan. Clone size is given for some rows only: seen once, a few or many times, or a class if the clone is expanded.

cdr3_aa clone_size v_call
CASSFRGENEQFF few TRBV5-8
CAISESRTSPPYEQYF few TRBV10-3
CASSRVRHGGEQFF - TRBV4-3
CSASEGVNYGYTF - TRBV20-1
CASSPGDREYEQYF - TRBV12-3/TRBV12-4
CASSRGGPIYTQYF few TRBV10-1
CASSGTSGSGSYNEQFF few TRBV12-3/TRBV12-4
CASSSGLTHKETQYF - TRBV5-1
CASSFVAGTGELFF - TRBV5-1
CSARGGKTGTISYEQYF - TRBV20-1
CSVGQGAEAFF few TRBV29-1
CAISGGGNQETQYF - TRBV10-3
CASSPTSASSYNEQFF - TRBV18
CSAEPHSDTDTQYF - TRBV29-1
CATHTGTGCNEQYF - TRBV24-1
CASSSESGSSYNEQFF few TRBV5-1
CASTPHRGQNTEAFF - TRBV10-2
CASSLGLFGGVDEQFF few TRBV5-4
CASSQFLGTDTQYF few TRBV3-1
CASSAPGGEDTQYF once TRBV9
CASSQEQGRVIYNEQFF - TRBV4-3
CASSFRTGAIDTQYF - TRBV12-3/TRBV12-4
CSASGQREQYF many TRBV20-1
CASTGGLAGFYTQYF - TRBV12-3/TRBV12-4
CASSVWGNQPQHF few TRBV10-2
CASSSGRLKGQGIPNQPQHF many TRBV6-2/TRBV6-3
CATSSPADNSPLHF few TRBV15
CASSLWPLGGELFF - TRBV5-5
CASNPGLGGPYNEQFF - TRBV12-3/TRBV12-4
CASNGPPNEKLFF few TRBV12-3/TRBV12-4
CASSVGASLTGELFF few TRBV25-1
CSARRDGSGGYNEQFF few TRBV20-1
CSASQVLSFSDTQYF few TRBV20-1
CASSLASNTYEQYF - TRBV7-2
CASSQVLNPTDNEQFF - TRBV3-1
CASSLGTGGSTLNEQFF few TRBV7-9
CASSLVPETRISYEQYF - TRBV7-4
CSVGDNSNQPQHF many TRBV29-1
CASSPGTGRGNTEAFF many TRBV11-3
CAITAGGWSGANVLTF few TRBV10-3
CASSYSRQVGWKTQYF - TRBV6-2/TRBV6-3
CASSLGAGLAAYTQYF - TRBV5-1
CSAREPNTEAFF few TRBV20-1
CASSQLAGGSNEQFF - TRBV4-3
CASAQVLKNIQYF - TRBV7-2
CSASGYYTDTQYF few TRBV20-1
CASSDEVLSEQYF few TRBV2
CASSESRGTEAFF few TRBV6-1
CSGGTGASNEQFF - TRBV20-1
CASSLGGHVGGEQYF few TRBV27
CASSLYGGTPTGYTF - TRBV7-3
CASSAPRGQNTEAFF many TRBV12-3/TRBV12-4
CSAARDRGFKQYF few TRBV20-1